Listed below are T cell receptor beta chains from one sample, sequenced in a study of blood T cell repertoires in COVID-19. Only in-frame clones appear in the TCRdb table, and some are missing; sequencing was by immunoSEQ multiplex PCR. The top ten hold roughly 2% of the sample, which has hundreds of thousands of clones, about 84% seen once. The sample taken for sequencing was PBMCs or T cells enriched from blood (not recorded which). The receptors shown here come from a woman aged 50 to 65 who had recovered from COVID-19. Both conserved end residues are part of each CDR3. The order of the fields is CDR3 protein, CDR3 DNA, CDR3 length, V gene, J gene, D gene, clone size. D genes are given only for firm matches. The size field is filled for only some rows; it gives once, few, many or a size class.

cdr3_aa: CATSREAQSSYNEQFF
cdr3_nt: TGTGCCACCAGCAGAGAAGCTCAAAGCTCCTACAATGAGCAGTTCTTC
cdr3_length: 16
v_call: TRBV15
j_call: TRBJ2-1
d_call: NA
clone_size: NA

cdr3_aa: CASSRDRGGSGNTIYF
cdr3_nt: TGTGCCAGCAGCCGAGACAGGGGTGGCTCTGGAAACACCATATATTTT
cdr3_length: 16
v_call: TRBV7-8
j_call: TRBJ1-3
d_call: TRBD1
clone_size: NA

cdr3_aa: CSVSSSSYNEQFF
cdr3_nt: TGCAGCGTTTCTAGTAGCTCCTACAATGAGCAGTTCTTC
cdr3_length: 13
v_call: TRBV29-1
j_call: TRBJ2-1
d_call: NA
clone_size: NA

cdr3_aa: CASSLFGSQETQYF
cdr3_nt: TGTGCCAGCAGCTTATTTGGGAGTCAAGAGACCCAGTACTTC
cdr3_length: 14
v_call: TRBV7-2
j_call: TRBJ2-5
d_call: NA
clone_size: NA

cdr3_aa: CASSQVSTSGAYEQYF
cdr3_nt: TGCGCCAGCAGCCAAGTCTCGACTAGCGGTGCCTACGAGCAGTACTTC
cdr3_length: 16
v_call: TRBV4-3
j_call: TRBJ2-7
d_call: TRBD2
clone_size: NA

cdr3_aa: CASRPRRGPDTEAFF
cdr3_nt: TGTGCCAGCAGACCCAGGCGGGGGCCGGACACTGAAGCTTTCTTT
cdr3_length: 15
v_call: TRBV2
j_call: TRBJ1-1
d_call: NA
clone_size: few

cdr3_aa: CACTAGQNQPQHF
cdr3_nt: TGTGCCTGTACAGCGGGACAAAATCAGCCCCAGCATTTT
cdr3_length: 13
v_call: TRBV30
j_call: TRBJ1-5
d_call: NA
clone_size: NA

cdr3_aa: CAIRPGTSGYEQYF
cdr3_nt: TGTGCCATCAGACCCGGGACTAGCGGCTACGAGCAGTACTTC
cdr3_length: 14
v_call: TRBV10-3
j_call: TRBJ2-7
d_call: TRBD2
clone_size: NA

cdr3_aa: CASSRQEGNQPQHF
cdr3_nt: TGTGCCAGCAGTAGACAGGAAGGCAATCAGCCCCAGCATTTT
cdr3_length: 14
v_call: TRBV6-5
j_call: TRBJ1-5
d_call: NA
clone_size: NA

cdr3_aa: CASSQAKNTEAFF
cdr3_nt: TGCGCCAGCAGCCAAGCCAAGAACACTGAAGCTTTCTTT
cdr3_length: 13
v_call: TRBV4-3
j_call: TRBJ1-1
d_call: NA
clone_size: NA

cdr3_aa: CASSRGLGPPKSSGELFF
cdr3_nt: TGTGCCAGCAGCCGTGGACTAGGTCCCCCCAAGAGTTCCGGGGAGCTGTTTTTT
cdr3_length: 18
v_call: TRBV7-3
j_call: TRBJ2-2
d_call: TRBD2
clone_size: once

cdr3_aa: CASSWGLAGVPEQYF
cdr3_nt: TGTGCCAGCAGCTGGGGACTAGCGGGAGTGCCCGAGCAGTACTTC
cdr3_length: 15
v_call: TRBV7-2
j_call: TRBJ2-7
d_call: TRBD2
clone_size: NA

cdr3_aa: CATRKPGQQNTEAFF
cdr3_nt: TGTGCCACCAGAAAACCGGGACAGCAAAACACTGAAGCTTTCTTT
cdr3_length: 15
v_call: TRBV10-3
j_call: TRBJ1-1
d_call: TRBD1
clone_size: NA

cdr3_aa: CASSIDRGTGANVLTF
cdr3_nt: TGTGCCAGTAGTATCGACAGGGGGACTGGGGCCAACGTCCTGACTTTC
cdr3_length: 16
v_call: TRBV19
j_call: TRBJ2-6
d_call: TRBD1
clone_size: NA

cdr3_aa: CSVDAGIGQPQHF
cdr3_nt: TGCAGCGTTGATGCCGGGATAGGTCAGCCCCAGCATTTT
cdr3_length: 13
v_call: TRBV29-1
j_call: TRBJ1-5
d_call: NA
clone_size: once

cdr3_aa: CASSLGAGGGIYEQYF
cdr3_nt: TGTGCCAGCAGCTTAGGAGCGGGCGGGGGGATCTACGAGCAGTACTTC
cdr3_length: 16
v_call: TRBV7-8
j_call: TRBJ2-7
d_call: TRBD2
clone_size: NA

cdr3_aa: CASSLRLAGVIPQETQYF
cdr3_nt: TGTGCCAGCAGCCTCCGACTAGCGGGGGTTATTCCCCAAGAGACCCAGTACTTC
cdr3_length: 18
v_call: TRBV14
j_call: TRBJ2-5
d_call: TRBD2
clone_size: NA

cdr3_aa: CASSPTGGLGQPQHF
cdr3_nt: TGTGCCAGTAGTCCCACAGGGGGCTTAGGCCAGCCCCAGCATTTT
cdr3_length: 15
v_call: TRBV19
j_call: TRBJ1-5
d_call: TRBD1
clone_size: NA

cdr3_aa: CASKQGAQGGELFF
cdr3_nt: TGTGCCAGCAAACAGGGGGCGCAGGGCGGGGAGCTGTTTTTT
cdr3_length: 14
v_call: TRBV27
j_call: TRBJ2-2
d_call: TRBD1
clone_size: NA

cdr3_aa: CASSPALVGEQYF
cdr3_nt: TGTGCCAGCAGTCCCGCACTAGTTGGGGAGCAGTACTTC
cdr3_length: 13
v_call: TRBV28
j_call: TRBJ2-7
d_call: NA
clone_size: NA

cdr3_aa: CASSPRTGQNEKLFF
cdr3_nt: TGTGCCAGCTCACCAAGGACAGGGCAGAATGAAAAACTGTTTTTT
cdr3_length: 15
v_call: TRBV18
j_call: TRBJ1-4
d_call: TRBD1
clone_size: NA

cdr3_aa: CASSGTFLGYTF
cdr3_nt: TGTGCCAGCAGCGGGACATTCCTGGGCTACACCTTC
cdr3_length: 12
v_call: TRBV9
j_call: TRBJ1-2
d_call: NA
clone_size: NA

cdr3_aa: CASSLSSRGRESPLHF
cdr3_nt: TGTGCCAGCAGCCTATCATCCAGGGGAAGAGAATCACCCCTCCACTTT
cdr3_length: 16
v_call: TRBV6-2/TRBV6-3
j_call: TRBJ1-6
d_call: NA
clone_size: NA

cdr3_aa: CASSLTGANTGELFF
cdr3_nt: TGCGCCAGCAGCTTAACGGGGGCGAACACCGGGGAGCTGTTTTTT
cdr3_length: 15
v_call: TRBV5-1
j_call: TRBJ2-2
d_call: NA
clone_size: NA

cdr3_aa: CASSDGGSADTQYF
cdr3_nt: TGTGCCAGCAGTGACGGGGGCTCGGCAGATACGCAGTATTTT
cdr3_length: 14
v_call: TRBV6-4
j_call: TRBJ2-3
d_call: NA
clone_size: NA

cdr3_aa: CASSSDRSSYNEQFF
cdr3_nt: TGTGCCAGCAGCTCCGACAGAAGCTCCTACAATGAGCAGTTCTTC
cdr3_length: 15
v_call: TRBV7-3
j_call: TRBJ2-1
d_call: NA
clone_size: NA

cdr3_aa: CASSQTFSGNTIYF
cdr3_nt: TGTGCCAGCAGCCAAACATTCTCTGGAAACACCATATATTTT
cdr3_length: 14
v_call: TRBV9
j_call: TRBJ1-3
d_call: NA
clone_size: NA

cdr3_aa: CASSSDRDRGIDEQFF
cdr3_nt: TGTGCCAGCAGCTCGGACCGGGACAGGGGGATAGATGAGCAGTTCTTC
cdr3_length: 16
v_call: TRBV7-2
j_call: TRBJ2-1
d_call: TRBD1
clone_size: NA

cdr3_aa: CASGPGGLAGGVSYNEQFF
cdr3_nt: TGTGCCAGCGGACCGGGGGGACTAGCGGGAGGAGTCTCCTACAATGAGCAGTTCTTC
cdr3_length: 19
v_call: TRBV7-9
j_call: TRBJ2-1
d_call: TRBD2
clone_size: NA

cdr3_aa: CASSSIILLTPVAFF
cdr3_nt: TGTGCCAGCAGCTCTATTATATTGCTAACCCCGGTAGCTTTCTTT
cdr3_length: 15
v_call: TRBV7-2
j_call: TRBJ1-1
d_call: NA
clone_size: NA

cdr3_aa: CAWGRTSSGNTIYF
cdr3_nt: TGTGCCTGGGGCCGAACTAGCTCTGGAAACACCATATATTTT
cdr3_length: 14
v_call: TRBV30
j_call: TRBJ1-3
d_call: NA
clone_size: NA

cdr3_aa: CASRPAVRTGDYGYTF
cdr3_nt: TGTGCCAGCAGACCTGCCGTCCGCACGGGTGACTATGGCTACACCTTC
cdr3_length: 16
v_call: TRBV6-2/TRBV6-3
j_call: TRBJ1-2
d_call: NA
clone_size: NA

cdr3_aa: CASSLAAGSANEKLFF
cdr3_nt: TGCGCCAGCAGCTTGGCAGCCGGGTCGGCTAATGAAAAACTGTTTTTT
cdr3_length: 16
v_call: TRBV5-1
j_call: TRBJ1-4
d_call: NA
clone_size: NA

cdr3_aa: CASSFGLAAYNEQFF
cdr3_nt: TGCGCCAGCAGCTTTGGGCTAGCGGCCTACAATGAGCAGTTCTTC
cdr3_length: 15
v_call: TRBV5-1
j_call: TRBJ2-1
d_call: TRBD2
clone_size: NA

cdr3_aa: CAWSPRQVIMNTEAFF
cdr3_nt: TGTGCCTGGAGCCCTAGACAGGTGATCATGAACACTGAAGCTTTCTTT
cdr3_length: 16
v_call: TRBV30
j_call: TRBJ1-1
d_call: NA
clone_size: NA

cdr3_aa: CASKVDNIQQSPLHF
cdr3_nt: TGTGCCAGCAAGGTTGACAACATACAGCAGTCACCCCTCCACTTT
cdr3_length: 15
v_call: TRBV28
j_call: TRBJ1-6
d_call: NA
clone_size: NA

cdr3_aa: CASTLVDSSNQPQHF
cdr3_nt: TGTGCCAGTACCCTAGTAGACTCTAGCAATCAGCCCCAGCATTTT
cdr3_length: 15
v_call: TRBV19
j_call: TRBJ1-5
d_call: NA
clone_size: once

cdr3_aa: CASSLSGTGVQPQHF
cdr3_nt: TGTGCCAGCAGCTTATCTGGGACAGGGGTTCAGCCCCAGCATTTT
cdr3_length: 15
v_call: TRBV7-8
j_call: TRBJ1-5
d_call: TRBD1
clone_size: NA

cdr3_aa: CASSYSTLDGDTIYF
cdr3_nt: TGTGCCAGCAGTTACTCAACTCTCGACGGGGACACCATATATTTT
cdr3_length: 15
v_call: TRBV6-2/TRBV6-3
j_call: TRBJ1-3
d_call: NA
clone_size: NA

cdr3_aa: CASSQVGVSPLHF
cdr3_nt: TGCGCCAGCAGCCAAGTCGGGGTCTCACCCCTCCACTTT
cdr3_length: 13
v_call: TRBV4-3
j_call: TRBJ1-6
d_call: NA
clone_size: NA

cdr3_aa: CATSPDRAVNTEAFF
cdr3_nt: TGTGCCACCTCACCGGACAGGGCAGTGAACACTGAAGCTTTCTTT
cdr3_length: 15
v_call: TRBV15
j_call: TRBJ1-1
d_call: TRBD1
clone_size: NA